This entry lists 20 T cell receptor beta chains sequenced from one sample in a study of human T cells and chemical hapten exposure. TCRdb recomputed calls from the RACE reads with MiXCR, one row per CDR3 protein. The profile covers 100,000 to 150,000 distinct CDR3 sequences, with roughly 9% appearing a single time and roughly 1.8% taken by the ten largest. The time point here: healthy volunteer bleed at 2 weeks. Before extraction, the whole blood was not fractionated, and total RNA was taken from it. Sequencing was performed on whole blood. These receptor sequences come from a male donor in good health. Some clones in this sample may be carry-over from other donors' samples.

This clonotype was seen ten or more times. The rearrangement links TRBV11-2 to TRBJ2-3; no reliable D call. The germline V gene has CDR1 SGHAT and CDR2 FQNNGV. The CDR3 length is 15 residues. V was pared by 2 bases and J by 0 bases, with 9 bases between. The CDR3 DNA sequence: TGTGCCAGCAGCTTAAATAGCCGGAGCACAGATACGCAGTATTTT. Translating it yields CASSLNSRSTDTQYF.

This clonotype has only a few counts. The V gene is TRBV7-2, the J gene TRBJ1-1; 8 bases align to TRBD1. With V trimmed by 5 bases and J by 4 bases, 6 bases remained unmatched. The V gene's germline CDR1 is SGHTA and CDR2 FQGNSA. This CDR3 region has 14 residues. The CDR3 sequence is CASSARQGSTEAFF. CDR3 nucleotides: TGTGCCAGCAGCGCCAGACAGGGGTCCACTGAAGCTTTCTTT.

This clonotype came up a few times. V and J are TRBV18 and TRBJ2-2; D is perhaps TRBD2 (6 bases). CDR3 size: 17 residues. Trimming stripped 3 bases from V and 4 bases from J, with 18 bases between. The germline gives CDR1 KGHSH, CDR2 LQKENI. The CDR3 DNA sequence: TGTGCCAGCTCACCCAAAGGAGGTCAGACTAGCACCGGGGAGCTGTTTTTT. Its protein product is CASSPKGGQTSTGELFF. Looking up the rest from reference TRBV18 and TRBJ2-2 gives the full variable domain: NAGVMQNPRHLVRRRGQEARLRCSPMKGHSHVYWYRQLPEEGLKFMVYLQKENIIDESGMPKERFSAEFPKEGPSILRIQQVVRGDSAAYFCASSPKGGQTSTGELFFGEGSRLTVL.

This clonotype was found many times. The V call is TRBV11-2, the J call TRBJ2-3; D remains ambiguous. V lost 5 bases to trimming and J lost 6 bases, with 3 bases between them. The CDR3 consists of 10 residues. Germline CDR1 and CDR2: SGHAT and FQNNGV. In DNA, the CDR3 is TGTGCCAGCAGCGGGGATACGCAGTATTTT. It yields the protein CASSGDTQYF.

At least ten counts were recorded for this clonotype. The rearrangement uses TRBV6-5 and TRBJ2-3; D is unclear. Trimming cost V 0 bases and J 4 bases, with 8 bases left between them. Per the germline V gene, CDR1 is MNHEY and CDR2 is SVGAGI. This CDR3 is 14 amino acids long. CDR3 amino acids: CASSYSQIPDTQYF. The CDR3 nucleotides read TGTGCCAGCAGTTACTCCCAGATCCCAGATACGCAGTATTTT.

The CDR3 loop is CASSLPQGIAETQYF. The CDR3 region has the DNA TGTGCCAGCAGCTTACCCCAGGGGATCGCAGAGACCCAGTACTTC. The gene calls are TRBV7-2 and TRBJ2-5; tentatively, D is TRBD1 (6 bases). Germline loops: CDR1 SGHTA, CDR2 FQGNSA. CDR3 length: 15 amino acids. Trimming stripped 2 bases from V and 4 bases from J, with 14 bases between.

The CDR3 region is CASLDHRTADRGEAQHF. The CDR3 nucleotides read TGCGCCAGCCTTGACCACCGGACAGCGGATCGCGGCGAGGCCCAGCATTTT. V and J are TRBV10-2 and TRBJ1-5, with D possibly TRBD1 on 6 matching bases. Germline V gives CDR1 WSHSY, CDR2 SAAADI. CDR3 length equals 17 residues. Trimming cost V 8 bases and J 11 bases, with 31 bases left between them.

The chain has TRBV5-8 and TRBJ2-2, with D unclear. Germline V lookup: CDR1 SGHTS, CDR2 YDEGEE. V dropped 4 bases and J dropped 1 base, with 8 bases sitting between them. The CDR3 has 14 amino acids. The CDR3 spells CASSPGMNTGELFF. The CDR3 DNA follows: TGTGCCAGCAGCCCTGGGATGAACACCGGGGAGCTGTTTTTT. Supplemented by reference TRBV5-8 and TRBJ2-2, the full variable domain reads EAGVTQSPTHLIKTRGQQATLRCSPISGHTSVYWYQQALGLGLQFLLWYDEGEERNRGNFPPRFSGRQFPNYSSELNVNALELEDSALYLCASSPGMNTGELFFGEGSRLTVL.

J is TRBJ2-1 and V is TRBV20-1; D assignment may be TRBD1 or TRBD2 (7 bases each). The CDR3 spans 16 residues. Trimming pared 3 bases from V and 0 bases from J, leaving 15 bases between. Germline assignment: CDR1 DFQATT and CDR2 SNEGSKA (reference sequence). CDR3 sequence: CSASLADRSSYNEQFF. The CDR3 DNA reads TGCAGTGCTAGCCTAGCGGACAGGAGCTCCTACAATGAGCAGTTCTTC.

The V call is TRBV3-1, the J call TRBJ2-1; 8 nucleotides line up with TRBD2. CDR3 length: 15 residues. CDR1 and CDR2 (germline): LGHDT, YNNKEL (reference sequence). V trimming: 1 base; J trimming: 3 bases; junction bases outside the gene matches: 2. This CDR3 is CASSQVLAGYNEQFF. The CDR3 coding sequence is TGTGCCAGCAGCCAAGTCCTAGCGGGCTACAATGAGCAGTTCTTC.

CDR3 loop: CASSLDRVTSTDTQYF. As DNA, the CDR3 is TGCGCCAGCAGCTTGGACAGGGTTACTAGCACAGATACGCAGTATTTT. V and J are TRBV5-1 and TRBJ2-3, with D perhaps matching TRBD1 (6 bases). V was clipped by 0 bases and J by 0 bases, with 11 bases between them. The CDR3 covers 16 residues. Germline V lookup: CDR1 SGHRS, CDR2 YFSETQ.

V usage is TRBV5-1 and J usage is TRBJ1-1; TRBD1 matches 7 bases. CDR3 length: 18 residues. V gave up 4 bases and J gave up 0 bases; unmatched junction bases: 15. In germline, CDR1 is SGHRS, CDR2 YFSETQ. The CDR3 DNA reads as TGCGCCAGCAGCCCCCGTTGGGACAGCCTAAGTATGAACACTGAAGCTTTCTTT. It encodes CASSPRWDSLSMNTEAFF.

This clonotype was seen only a few times. The chain recombines TRBV27 with TRBJ2-1, with a weak D call TRBD1 (6 bases). CDR1 MNHEY and CDR2 SMNVEV come from the germline V gene (reference sequence). Trimming stripped 3 bases from V and 1 base from J, with 10 bases between. The CDR3 is 15 amino acids. The CDR3 sequence is CASSFRTDSYNEQFF. Here the CDR3 DNA reads TGTGCCAGCAGTTTTCGGACAGATTCCTACAATGAGCAGTTCTTC.

The chain is built from TRBV20-1 and TRBJ2-1; D uncertain. CDR1 and CDR2 from the germline V gene are DFQATT and SNEGSKA (reference sequence). This CDR3 has 16 residues. V lost 1 base to trimming and J lost 0 bases, with 13 bases between them. CDR3 amino acids: CSARGLDSSSYNEQFF. Written as DNA, the CDR3 is TGCAGTGCTAGAGGCCTCGACTCCAGCTCCTACAATGAGCAGTTCTTC.

For the CDR3, the DNA is TGTGCCAGCAGCTCCAGGGTTGGGGCCACCGGGGAGCTGTTTTTT. Its translation is CASSSRVGATGELFF. The chain joins TRBV7-7 to TRBJ2-2, with D tentatively TRBD1 (5 bases). V shed 4 bases and J shed 4 bases, with 13 bases lying between them. The CDR3 spans 15 residues. Looked up from germline, CDR1 is SSHAT and CDR2 is FNYEAQ (reference sequence). The full variable domain, its missing parts supplied by reference TRBV7-7 and TRBJ2-2, is GAGVSQSPRYKVTKRGQDVTLRCDPISSHATLYWYQQALGQGPEFLTYFNYEAQPDKSGLPSDRFSAERPEGSISTLTIQRTEQRDSAMYRCASSSRVGATGELFFGEGSRLTVL.

This clonotype was counted ten times or more. The chain links TRBV5-1 to TRBJ2-1; no clear D. V was shortened by 4 bases and J by 2 bases, with 10 bases between the two germline ends. The CDR3 loop spans 14 amino acids. Germline loops: CDR1 SGHRS, CDR2 YFSETQ. CDR3 sequence: CASSVRLAYNEQFF. CDR3 bases: TGCGCCAGCAGCGTGAGACTGGCCTACAATGAGCAGTTCTTC. The full variable domain, in which reference TRBV5-1 and TRBJ2-1 provide the parts outside the CDR3, is KAGVTQTPRYLIKTRGQQVTLSCSPISGHRSVSWYQQTPGQGLQFLFEYFSETQRNKGNFPGRFSGRQFSNSRSEMNVSTLELGDSALYLCASSVRLAYNEQFFGPGTRLTVL.

A few counts support this clonotype. The chain couples TRBV4-1 to TRBJ1-5; D is ambiguous. Germline loops: CDR1 MGHRA, CDR2 YSYEKL. There are 15 residues in the CDR3. Trimming shortened V by 3 bases and J by 3 bases, and 12 bases separated the two germline ends. The CDR3 loop is CASSQALWVNQPQHF. Here the CDR3 DNA reads TGCGCCAGCAGCCAGGCCCTCTGGGTCAATCAGCCCCAGCATTTT.

There are many counts of this clonotype. This chain links TRBV7-2 with TRBJ2-7; 8 bases line up with TRBD1. J gave up 5 bases and V 3 bases, and 6 bases lay outside the gene matches. Germline values: CDR1 SGHTA, CDR2 FQGNSA. CDR3 length: 14 residues. CDR3 loop: CASSFRDRYHEQYF. The CDR3 region has the DNA TGTGCCAGCAGCTTTAGGGACAGGTACCACGAGCAGTACTTC.

This chain links TRBV12-3 or TRBV12-4 with TRBJ1-2; D is unclear. Trimming took off 7 bases at V and 0 bases at J, with 15 bases between the two ends. CDR3 length: 15 amino acids. The CDR3 nucleotides are TGTGCCAGCATGGGAGTCCCGGGATCTAACTATGGCTACACCTTC. Its translation is CASMGVPGSNYGYTF.

This clonotype was seen repeatedly, ten times or more. CDR3 in DNA: TGCAGTGCTCCACATAGCGCTAGACGAAACACTGAAGCTTTCTTT. It yields the protein CSAPHSARRNTEAFF. This sequence joins TRBV20-1 and TRBJ1-1; D uncertain. Trimming stripped 5 bases from V and 2 bases from J, with 18 bases between. This CDR3 comprises 15 residues. Per the germline V gene, CDR1 is DFQATT and CDR2 is SNEGSKA (reference sequence).